Each of the 9 T cell receptor beta chains below was sequenced from the same sample in a study of blood T cell repertoires in COVID-19. Profiling relied on immunoSEQ multiplex PCR, and the TCRdb table lists in-frame clones only, not all of them. The table includes 250,000 to 300,000 clones, 70% to 90% detected once. Input material: peripheral blood. The receptors come from a woman in her 40s with acute or convalescent COVID-19.

The V call is TRBV19, the J call TRBJ2-1; 12 bases match TRBD2. Per germline, CDR1 LNHDA and CDR2 SQIVND (reference sequence). The CDR3 totals 15 residues. Trimming removed 3 bases from V and 9 bases from J; junction bases left unmatched: 6. Written as DNA, the CDR3 is TGTGCCAGTAGTATGAAGCTAGCGGGGGGGCCTGAGCAGTTCTTC. It translates to CASSMKLAGGPEQFF.

The chain has TRBV19 and TRBJ1-2, with a tentative D call TRBD1 (6 bases). In germline, CDR1 is LNHDA, CDR2 SQIVND (reference sequence). Trimming took 6 bases from V and 4 from J, leaving 12 bases between them. The CDR3 is made up of 13 amino acids. CDR3 sequence: CASRMGALYGYTF. CDR3 DNA sequence: TGTGCCAGTAGGATGGGGGCCCTCTATGGCTACACCTTC.

The chain recombines TRBV5-6 with TRBJ2-6, with a tentative D call TRBD2 (6 bases). V lost 1 base to trimming and J lost 0 bases, with 17 bases between them. The CDR3 loop spans 19 amino acids. The germline CDR1 and CDR2 sequences are SGHDT and YYEEEE. For the CDR3, the DNA is TGTGCCAGCAGCTTGTATCCTCGGGACTTTTACTCTGGGGCCAACGTCCTGACTTTC. Protein: CASSLYPRDFYSGANVLTF.

This chain uses TRBV6-1 with TRBJ1-2; no clear D gene. Germline V gene lookup returns CDR1 MNHNS and CDR2 SASEGT. The CDR3 is 15 residues long. V was shortened by 1 base and J by 0 bases, with 9 bases between the two germline ends. CDR3 sequence reads: CASSEGIGANYGYTF. The CDR3 DNA follows: TGTGCCAGCAGTGAAGGTATCGGAGCTAACTATGGCTACACCTTC.

The chain uses TRBV9 and TRBJ2-1, with 10 positions matching TRBD2. The junction had 0 bases not matched to a gene; V was cut back by 0 bases and J by 0 bases. Germline CDR1 reads SGDLS; CDR2 reads YYNGEE. The CDR3 has 16 amino acids. CDR3 nucleotide sequence: TGTGCCAGCAGCGTAGGGACTAGCGGCTCCTACAATGAGCAGTTCTTC. This gives the protein CASSVGTSGSYNEQFF.

The rearrangement links TRBV3-1 (or the pseudogene TRBV3-2) to TRBJ2-1; D ambiguous. The CDR3 totals 14 residues. Germline CDR1 and CDR2: LGHDT and YNNKEL (reference sequence). The V gene lost 5 bases and the J gene lost 5 bases, with 13 bases spanning the gap. The CDR3 DNA is TGTGCCAGCAGCACTTCGTACTCGGACAATGAGCAGTTCTTC. It encodes CASSTSYSDNEQFF.

This chain joins TRBV5-1 and TRBJ2-5, with 9 positions matching TRBD2. Trimming removed 3 bases from V and 1 base from J; junction bases left unmatched: 7. The CDR3 is 16 amino acids. Germline-derived CDR1 and CDR2 are SGHRS and YFSETQ. In DNA, the CDR3 is TGCGCCAGCAGCTCTGGAGGCGGGGGGGTCCAAGAGACCCAGTACTTC. Protein: CASSSGGGGVQETQYF.

This sequence joins TRBV30 and TRBJ1-4; tentatively, D is TRBD1 (6 bases). CDR1 and CDR2 from the germline V gene are GTSNPN and SVGIG (reference sequence). This CDR3 region has 14 residues. V lost 2 bases to trimming and J lost 3 bases, with 10 bases between them. The CDR3 is CAWSRQAANEKLFF. The CDR3 DNA follows: TGTGCCTGGAGTAGACAGGCAGCTAATGAAAAACTGTTTTTT.

Turning to this clone: The sample contains more than one DNA sequence encoding this CDR3. The gene calls are TRBV12-3 or TRBV12-4 and TRBJ1-2, with a weak D call TRBD1 (6 bases). V lost 5 bases and J 2 bases, leaving 9 bases between the germline ends. CDR3 length: 13 amino acids. The DNA for the CDR3 is TGTGCCAGCAGTAGAGGACAGAACTATGGCTACACCTTC. Its protein is CASSRGQNYGYTF.